These 6 T cell receptor beta chains came from one sample sequenced in a study of neoadjuvant anti-PD-1 for oral cavity cancer (dated by TCRdb to the early 2020s). Receptor libraries were prepared by the immunoSEQ multiplex PCR assay. Entries here come from immuneACCESS through TCRdb and include only in-frame sequences with V and J called. Some clones fail to appear in such tables; in the studies checked, an unresolved V gene covers under half of the shortfall, and the cause of the remainder is unknown. This sample has about 72,000 clones in its table, and around four fifths of those were observed once. Roughly 3.4% of the sample lies in the top ten. In the paper's terms, the time point label means: before neoadjuvant nivolumab. The source was PBMCs, collected before nivolumab (anti-PD-1) treatment. The source of these receptors is a person aged 35-79 years with oral cavity squamous cell carcinoma.

V gene TRBV7-9 combines with J gene TRBJ1-5; no firm D call. Germline loops: CDR1 SEHNR, CDR2 FQNEAQ (reference sequence). CDR3 length equals 13 residues. V lost 1 base, J lost 4 bases, and 5 bases lay in between. Here the CDR3 reads CASSLERNQPQHF. The CDR3 DNA reads TGTGCCAGCAGCTTAGAGAGGAATCAGCCCCAGCATTTT.

V and J are TRBV20-1 and TRBJ2-5, with unresolved D. CDR1 is DFQATT and CDR2 is SNEGSKA in the germline V gene (reference sequence). The CDR3 length is 11 residues. The V end lost 3 bases, the J end lost 5 bases, and 7 bases lay between the germline ends. CDR3 sequence: CSASPFETQYF. The CDR3 region has the DNA TGCAGTGCTAGTCCATTCGAGACCCAGTACTTC.

The rearrangement uses TRBV4-2 and TRBJ2-7; 10 positions agree with TRBD1. The CDR3 is 15 amino acids. Germline CDR1 LGHNA, CDR2 YNFKEQ. Trimming took 3 bases from V and 4 from J; bases not matched to a gene: 6. CDR3 coding DNA: TGTGCCAGCAGCCACGCCGGGACAGGGGAGTACGAGCAGTACTTC. Protein sequence: CASSHAGTGEYEQYF.

For this clone: The junction departs from germline at one end; a sequencing error may be responsible. The V and J genes are TRBV30 and TRBJ1-2, with D unresolved. From germline, CDR1 is GTSNPN and CDR2 SVGIG (reference sequence). The CDR3 covers 11 residues. DNA of the CDR3: TGTGCCTGGAGCGCCGGCTATCGCTACACCTTC. Translation: CAWSAGYRYTF.

This clone was seen once. This chain uses TRBV9 with TRBJ1-2; D uncertain. This CDR3 has 12 residues. V lost 4 bases, J lost 6 bases, and 10 bases lay in between. CDR1 SGDLS and CDR2 YYNGEE come from the germline V gene. The CDR3 DNA is TGTGCCAGCAGCCCCCCTGGGGATGGCTACACCTTC. Amino acid sequence: CASSPPGDGYTF.

V usage is TRBV6-5 and J usage is TRBJ1-2, with D uncertain. Germline V lookup: CDR1 MNHEY, CDR2 SVGAGI. V was cut by 5 bases and J by 7 bases, with 14 bases left in between. CDR3 length: 13 residues. In DNA form, the CDR3 reads TGTGCCAGCAGTCCCCGGGCCTCCTTTGGCTACACCTTC. It is translated as CASSPRASFGYTF.